The 2 T cell receptor beta chains presented below share a single source sample, sequenced in a study of blood T cells in healthy people across ages. The use of a sample-barcoded 5' primer and a J-beta primer mix characterized a second PCR of roughly 6 to 11 cycles. TCRdb used MiXCR to reprocess the 5' RACE reads, holding one entry per CDR3 protein. This repertoire shows approximately 800,000 distinct CDR3 sequences, roughly 53% found once; its top ten account for roughly 40%. Sequencing used blood. The receptors originated from a man older than 75 in good health.

The sample holds a few counts of this clonotype. The rearrangement links TRBV5-1 to TRBJ2-1, with 10 bases matching TRBD2. The CDR3 runs to 15 residues. V lost 5 bases, J lost 4 bases, and 6 bases stayed unmatched. Germline V gene lookup returns CDR1 SGHRS and CDR2 YFSETQ. The CDR3 spells CASRIGTSAYNEQFF. CDR3 DNA sequence: TGCGCCAGCAGGATAGGGACTAGCGCATACAATGAGCAGTTCTTC.

The chain carries TRBV7-9 and TRBJ2-7, with a weak D call TRBD1 (6 bases). This CDR3 contains 18 residues. Trimming shortened V by 0 bases and J by 7 bases, and 25 bases separated the two germline ends. Germline CDR1 is SEHNR and CDR2 is FQNEAQ (reference sequence). Here the CDR3 reads CASSLALSGQGRLREQYF. The CDR3 DNA sequence: TGTGCCAGCAGCTTAGCGCTAAGTGGGCAGGGGCGACTACGGGAGCAGTACTTC.